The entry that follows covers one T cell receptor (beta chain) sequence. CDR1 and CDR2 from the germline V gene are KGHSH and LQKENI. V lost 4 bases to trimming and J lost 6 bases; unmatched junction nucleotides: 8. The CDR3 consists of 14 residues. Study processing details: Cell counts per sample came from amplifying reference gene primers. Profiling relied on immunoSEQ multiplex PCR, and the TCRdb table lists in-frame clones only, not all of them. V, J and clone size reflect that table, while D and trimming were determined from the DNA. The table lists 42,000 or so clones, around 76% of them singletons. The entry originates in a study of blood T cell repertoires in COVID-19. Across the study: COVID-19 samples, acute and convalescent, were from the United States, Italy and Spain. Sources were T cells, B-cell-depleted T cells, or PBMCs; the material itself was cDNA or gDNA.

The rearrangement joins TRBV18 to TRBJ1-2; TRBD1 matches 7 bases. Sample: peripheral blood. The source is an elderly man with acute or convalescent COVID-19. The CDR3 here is CASSLQGGIDGYTF. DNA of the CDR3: TGTGCCAGCTCACTGCAGGGGGGTATTGATGGCTACACCTTC.